Following are 6 T cell receptor beta chains from one sample sequenced in a study of T cell clones after liver transplantation. The protocol was immunoSEQ multiplex PCR, while the TCRdb copy is restricted to in-frame clones and leaves out a portion. In the table there are 15,000 or so clones, roughly 84% of which are singletons. The material was CD8+ T cells from blood, obtained approximately 43 months after liver transplant. These receptors all come from a human patient who received a liver transplant. Some T cells may be the graft donor's.

The gene calls are TRBV11-3 and TRBJ2-2; D unresolved. Germline lookup yields CDR1 SGHNT and CDR2 YENEEA. V was clipped by 1 base and J by 3 bases, with 12 bases between them. This CDR3 contains 16 residues. For the CDR3, the DNA is TGTGCCAGCAGCTTAGGGCTTGGGTCCGACACCGGGGAGCTGTTTTTT. Protein product: CASSLGLGSDTGELFF.

This clone was detected a few times. The chain carries TRBV4-3 and TRBJ2-1; 12 nucleotides agree with TRBD2. Looked up from germline, CDR1 is LGHNA and CDR2 is YSLEER. Unmatched junction bases numbered 7, after V lost 3 bases and J lost 4 bases. The CDR3 runs 17 residues. The DNA of the CDR3 is TGCGCCAGCAGCCATAGGACTAGCGGGGAAACTTACAATGAGCAGTTCTTC. Its translation is CASSHRTSGETYNEQFF.

The V call is TRBV27, the J call TRBJ2-2, with 8 bases fitting TRBD1. V lost 5 bases, J lost 0 bases, and 8 bases stayed unmatched. The CDR3 loop spans 17 amino acids. Germline CDR1 reads MNHEY; CDR2 reads SMNVEV (reference sequence). CDR3 coding DNA: TGTGCCAGCAGTGTTCTCCCGGGACAGGCGAACACCGGGGAGCTGTTTTTT. Translating gives CASSVLPGQANTGELFF.

The chain is built from TRBV5-1 and TRBJ2-1; perhaps TRBD1 as D (6 bases). This CDR3 is built from 13 residues. The germline V gene has CDR1 SGHRS and CDR2 YFSETQ. With 2 bases removed from V and 6 bases from J, the gap between germline ends came to 9 bases. CDR3 sequence (DNA): TGCGCCAGCAGCTTAAACAGGGTCAATGAGCAGTTCTTC. Protein: CASSLNRVNEQFF.

This sequence joins TRBV27 and TRBJ1-1, with D hard to call. In germline, CDR1 is MNHEY, CDR2 SMNVEV (reference sequence). V dropped 8 bases and J dropped 1 base, with 14 bases sitting between them. The CDR3 contains 14 residues. The CDR3 coding sequence is TGTGCCAGCGGTTACCGGGAGCGGAACACTGAAGCTTTCTTT. Protein sequence: CASGYRERNTEAFF.

J is TRBJ1-1 and V is TRBV5-5; D call uncertain. Germline CDR1 reads SGHKS; CDR2 reads YYEKEE (reference sequence). CDR3 length: 15 residues. Trimming shortened V by 1 base and J by 0 bases, and 10 bases separated the two germline ends. The CDR3 DNA reads as TGTGCCAGCAGCTTGTCTGGCGGCATGAACACTGAAGCTTTCTTT. Translated, it gives CASSLSGGMNTEAFF.